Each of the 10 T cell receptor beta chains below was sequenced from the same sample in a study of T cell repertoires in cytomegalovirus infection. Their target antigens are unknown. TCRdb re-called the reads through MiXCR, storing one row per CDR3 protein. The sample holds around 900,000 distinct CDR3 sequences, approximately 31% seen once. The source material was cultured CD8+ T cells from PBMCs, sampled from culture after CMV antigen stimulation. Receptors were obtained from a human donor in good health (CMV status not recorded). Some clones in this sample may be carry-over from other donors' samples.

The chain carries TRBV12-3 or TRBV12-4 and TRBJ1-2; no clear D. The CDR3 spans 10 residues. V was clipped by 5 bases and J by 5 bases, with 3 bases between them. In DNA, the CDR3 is TGTGCCAGCAGTGCATATGGCTACACCTTC. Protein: CASSAYGYTF.

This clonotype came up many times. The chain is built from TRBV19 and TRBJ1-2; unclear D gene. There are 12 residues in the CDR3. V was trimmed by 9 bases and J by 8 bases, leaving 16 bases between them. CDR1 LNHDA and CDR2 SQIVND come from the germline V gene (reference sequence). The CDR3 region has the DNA TGTGCCAGCACGCCAGGCTCCTACGGCTACACCTTC. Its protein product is CASTPGSYGYTF.

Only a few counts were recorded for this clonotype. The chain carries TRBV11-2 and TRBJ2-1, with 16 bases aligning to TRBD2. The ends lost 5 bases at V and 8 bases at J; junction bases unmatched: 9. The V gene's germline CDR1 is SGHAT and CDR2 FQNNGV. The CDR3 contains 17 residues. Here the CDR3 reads CASSPPGLAGGYHEQFF. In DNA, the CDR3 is TGTGCCAGCAGCCCCCCGGGACTAGCGGGGGGGTATCATGAGCAGTTCTTC.

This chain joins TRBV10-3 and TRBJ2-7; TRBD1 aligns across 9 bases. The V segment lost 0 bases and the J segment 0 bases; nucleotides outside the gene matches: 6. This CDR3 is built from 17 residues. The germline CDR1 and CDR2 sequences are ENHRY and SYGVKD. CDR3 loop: CAISESPGQGNSYEQYV. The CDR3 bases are TGTGCCATCAGTGAGTCTCCCGGACAGGGGAACTCCTACGAGCAGTACGTC.

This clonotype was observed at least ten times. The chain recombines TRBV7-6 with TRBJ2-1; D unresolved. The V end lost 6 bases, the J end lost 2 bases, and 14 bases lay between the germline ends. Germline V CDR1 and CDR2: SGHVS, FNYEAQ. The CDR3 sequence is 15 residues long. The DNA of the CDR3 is TGTGCCAGCAGAGACGACGGTCAACCCTACAATGAGCAGTTCTTC. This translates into CASRDDGQPYNEQFF.

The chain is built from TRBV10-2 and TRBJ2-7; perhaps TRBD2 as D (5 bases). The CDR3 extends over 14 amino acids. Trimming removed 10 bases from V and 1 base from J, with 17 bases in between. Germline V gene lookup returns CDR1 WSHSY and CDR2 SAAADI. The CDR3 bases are TGCGCCACCGGGATACGACGCCTATCCTACGAGCAGTACTTC. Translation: CATGIRRLSYEQYF.

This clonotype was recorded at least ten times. The CDR3 loop is CASSFGPTYSPLHF. DNA for the CDR3: TGTGCCAGCAGTTTCGGACCAACATATTCACCCCTCCACTTT. The rearrangement links TRBV27 to TRBJ1-6, with D unclear. This CDR3 has 14 residues. Germline loops: CDR1 MNHEY, CDR2 SMNVEV (reference sequence). Trimming took off 3 bases at V and 8 bases at J, with 11 bases between the two ends.

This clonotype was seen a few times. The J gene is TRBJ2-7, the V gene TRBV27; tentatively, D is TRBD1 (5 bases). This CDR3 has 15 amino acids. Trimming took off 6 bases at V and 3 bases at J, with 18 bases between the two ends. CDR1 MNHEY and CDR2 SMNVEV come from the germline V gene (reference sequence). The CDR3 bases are TGTGCCAGCAGGCTTGTGGGGCAGTGGATCTACGAGCAGTACTTC. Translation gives CASRLVGQWIYEQYF.

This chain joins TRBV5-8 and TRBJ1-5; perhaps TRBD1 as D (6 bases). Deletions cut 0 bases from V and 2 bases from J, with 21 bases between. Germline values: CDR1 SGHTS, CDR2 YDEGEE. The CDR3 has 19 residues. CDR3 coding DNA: TGTGCCAGCAGCTTGGGGTACCGACCGGGGGGCCACGGCAATCAGCCCCAGCATTTT. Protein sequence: CASSLGYRPGGHGNQPQHF.

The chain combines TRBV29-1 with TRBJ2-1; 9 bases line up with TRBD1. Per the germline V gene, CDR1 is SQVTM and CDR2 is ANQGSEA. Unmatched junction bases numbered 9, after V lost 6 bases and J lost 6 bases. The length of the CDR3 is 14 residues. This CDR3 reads CSVAGTGLVNEQFF. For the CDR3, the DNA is TGCAGCGTAGCCGGGACAGGGTTAGTCAATGAGCAGTTCTTC.